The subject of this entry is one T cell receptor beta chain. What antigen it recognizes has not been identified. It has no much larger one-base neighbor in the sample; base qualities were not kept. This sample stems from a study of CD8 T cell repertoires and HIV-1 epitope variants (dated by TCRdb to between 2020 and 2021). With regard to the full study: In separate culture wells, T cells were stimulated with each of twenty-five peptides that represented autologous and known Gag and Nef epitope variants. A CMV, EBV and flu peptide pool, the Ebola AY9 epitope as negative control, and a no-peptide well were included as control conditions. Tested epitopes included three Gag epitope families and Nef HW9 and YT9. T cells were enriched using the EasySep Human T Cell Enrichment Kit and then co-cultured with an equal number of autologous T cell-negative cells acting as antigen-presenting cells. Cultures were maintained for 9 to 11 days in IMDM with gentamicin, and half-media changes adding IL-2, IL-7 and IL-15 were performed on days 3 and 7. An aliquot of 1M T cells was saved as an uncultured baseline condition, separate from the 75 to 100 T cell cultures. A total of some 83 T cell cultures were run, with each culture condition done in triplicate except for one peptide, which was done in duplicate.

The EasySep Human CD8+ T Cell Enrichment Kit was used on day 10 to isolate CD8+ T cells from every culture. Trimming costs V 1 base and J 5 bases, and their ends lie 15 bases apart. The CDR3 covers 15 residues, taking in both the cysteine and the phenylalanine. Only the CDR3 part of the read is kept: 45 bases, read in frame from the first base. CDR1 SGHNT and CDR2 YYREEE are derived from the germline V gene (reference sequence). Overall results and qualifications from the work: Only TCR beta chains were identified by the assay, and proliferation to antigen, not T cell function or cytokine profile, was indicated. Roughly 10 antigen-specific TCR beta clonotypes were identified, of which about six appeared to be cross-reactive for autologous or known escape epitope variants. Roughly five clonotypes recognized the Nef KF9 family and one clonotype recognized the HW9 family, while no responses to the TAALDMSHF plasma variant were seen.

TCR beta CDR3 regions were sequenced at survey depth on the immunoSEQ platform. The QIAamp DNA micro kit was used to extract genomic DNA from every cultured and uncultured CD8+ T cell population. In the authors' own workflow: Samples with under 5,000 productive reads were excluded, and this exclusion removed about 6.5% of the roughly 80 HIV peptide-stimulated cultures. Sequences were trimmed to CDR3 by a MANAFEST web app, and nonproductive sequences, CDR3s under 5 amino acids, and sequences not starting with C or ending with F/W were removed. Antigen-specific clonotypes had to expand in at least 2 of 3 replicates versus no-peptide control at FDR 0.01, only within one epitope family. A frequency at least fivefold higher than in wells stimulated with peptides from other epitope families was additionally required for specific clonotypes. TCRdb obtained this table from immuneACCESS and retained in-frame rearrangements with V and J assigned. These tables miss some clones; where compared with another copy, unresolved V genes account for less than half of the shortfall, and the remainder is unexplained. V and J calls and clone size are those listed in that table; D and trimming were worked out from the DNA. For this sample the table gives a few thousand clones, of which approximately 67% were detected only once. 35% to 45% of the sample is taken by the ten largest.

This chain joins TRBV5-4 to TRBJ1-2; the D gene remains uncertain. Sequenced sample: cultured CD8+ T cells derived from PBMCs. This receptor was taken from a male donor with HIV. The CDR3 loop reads CASSLREVTIYGYTF. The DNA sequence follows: TGTGCCAGCAGCTTGCGGGAAGTCACTATTTATGGCTACACCTTC. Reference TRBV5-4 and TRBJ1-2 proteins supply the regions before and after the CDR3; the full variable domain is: ETGVTQSPTHLIKTRGQQVTLRCSSQSGHNTVSWYQQALGQGPQFIFQYYREEENGRGNFPPRFSGLQFPNYSSELNVNALELDDSALYLCASSLREVTIYGYTFGSGTRLTVV.